A few counts support the clone carrying this TCR beta chain. The antigen remains unidentified. These data are taken from a study of blood T cells in healthy people across ages. Overall study: Per two T cells, template switching captured roughly one barcoded beta molecule. Study results and limitations: TCR beta diversity tracked closely with naive T cell percentage.

Each sample provided at least 6 micrograms of extracted total RNA. The V gene's germline CDR1 is ENHRY and CDR2 SYGVKD. The CDR3 spans 15 residues. V lost 4 bases, J lost 3 bases, and 7 bases stayed unmatched. Combining a sample-barcoded 5' primer with a J-beta primer mix, a second PCR ran for roughly 6 to 12 cycles. Every cDNA was tagged by a template-switch adaptor with 12 random nucleotides. Each CDR3 protein gets one entry after TCRdb re-called the 5' RACE reads with MiXCR. The table has fewer than 800,000 distinct CDR3 sequences, roughly 20% seen once. The receptor's source is a man aged 65 to 85 in good health. This chain connects TRBV10-3 to TRBJ2-3, with 7 bases that match TRBD2. Sequencing was performed on blood. The CDR3 region has the DNA TGTGCCATCAGTGGCGGGAGAATGGGGACAGATACGCAGTATTTT. This sequence encodes CAISGGRMGTDTQYF.